This TCR beta chain was sequenced during a study of T cell responses to AZD1222 COVID-19 vaccine. Of note for this clone: The antigen is not known.

Measured with immunoSEQ multiplex PCR; TCRdb has only the in-frame clones, and not every one. The sample includes 100,000 to 150,000 clones, about nine tenths seen only once; the top ten take roughly 4.2%. Overall study results and limits: There were repertoire samples only from the period after the peak T cell response. Donors were chiefly white British, with a greater number of females, and clonal diversity was perhaps underestimated.

Sample: peripheral blood, taken 28 days after the second dose of the MenACWY control vaccine. This TCR was recovered from an adult who received the MenACWY meningococcal vaccine as a control.

The DNA for the CDR3 is TGTGCCAGCTCACCTACAGAGCAACTGGATACGCAGTATTTT. It codes for CASSPTEQLDTQYF. This rearrangement joins TRBV18 to TRBJ2-3; D is ambiguous. Trimming removed 3 bases from V and 6 bases from J, with 13 bases in between. The CDR3 extends over 14 amino acids. In germline, CDR1 is KGHSH, CDR2 LQKENI. The variable domain in full, with the rest retrieved from reference TRBV18 and TRBJ2-3, is NAGVMQNPRHLVRRRGQEARLRCSPMKGHSHVYWYRQLPEEGLKFMVYLQKENIIDESGMPKERFSAEFPKEGPSILRIQQVVRGDSAAYFCASSPTEQLDTQYFGPGTRLTVL.